The present T cell receptor (beta chain) was sequenced within a study of T cells expressing NK-cell markers. Turning to the study itself: Cells sorted as CD3+CD56+NKG2C+, CD3+CD56+NKG2C- and CD3+CD56-NKG2C+ T cells supplied the TCR beta repertoires. Seven donors tested HCMV-seropositive and one tested seronegative among the eight sequenced. Study conclusions and caveats: The leading position in the CD3+CD56-NKG2C+ fraction of a handful of donors also went to these clonotypes.

The CDR3 contains 14 residues. CDR1 SGHRS and CDR2 YFSETQ come from the germline V gene. Worth noting for this clonotype: What it binds is not known.

TCRdb processed the 5' RACE reads again and assigns one entry to each CDR3 protein, with no DNA. The sample holds under 2,500 distinct CDR3 sequences. The sample was blood T cells: a sorted CD56 or NKG2C T cell subset, CD4+ or CD8+ T cells, or bulk PBMC T cells (not recorded which). The chain combines TRBV5-1 with TRBJ1-1. The sequence was collected from a woman aged 18 to 35 in good health. The CDR3 region is CASSFMSGNTEAFF.